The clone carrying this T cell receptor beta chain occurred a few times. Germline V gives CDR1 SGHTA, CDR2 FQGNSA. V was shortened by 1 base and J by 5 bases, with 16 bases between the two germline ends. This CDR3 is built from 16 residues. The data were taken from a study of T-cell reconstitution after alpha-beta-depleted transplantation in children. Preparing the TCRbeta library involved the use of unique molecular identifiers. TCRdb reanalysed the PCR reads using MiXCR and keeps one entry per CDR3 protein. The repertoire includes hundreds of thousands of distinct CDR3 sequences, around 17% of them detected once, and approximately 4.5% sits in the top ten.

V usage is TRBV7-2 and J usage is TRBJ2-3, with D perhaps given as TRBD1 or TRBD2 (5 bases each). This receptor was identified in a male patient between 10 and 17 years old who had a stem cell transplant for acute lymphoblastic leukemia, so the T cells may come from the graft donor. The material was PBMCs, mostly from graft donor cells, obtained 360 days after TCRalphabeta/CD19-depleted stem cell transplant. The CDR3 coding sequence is TGTGCCAGCAGCTTAGTGGGGAGTCCAAGGGGAGATACGCAGTATTTT. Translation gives CASSLVGSPRGDTQYF.